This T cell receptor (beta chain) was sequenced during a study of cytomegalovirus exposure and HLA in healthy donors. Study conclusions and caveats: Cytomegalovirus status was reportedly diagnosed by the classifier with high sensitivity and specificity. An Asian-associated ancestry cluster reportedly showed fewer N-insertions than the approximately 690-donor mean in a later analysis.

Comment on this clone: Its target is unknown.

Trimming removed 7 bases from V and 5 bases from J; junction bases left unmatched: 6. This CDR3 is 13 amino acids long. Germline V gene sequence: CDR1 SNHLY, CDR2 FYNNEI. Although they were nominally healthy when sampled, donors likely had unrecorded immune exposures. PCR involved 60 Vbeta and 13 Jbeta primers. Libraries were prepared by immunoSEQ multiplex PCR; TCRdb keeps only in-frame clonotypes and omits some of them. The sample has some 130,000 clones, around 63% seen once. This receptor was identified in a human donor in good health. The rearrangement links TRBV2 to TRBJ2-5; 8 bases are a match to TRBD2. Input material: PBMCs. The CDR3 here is CASKREHGETQYF. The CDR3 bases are TGTGCCAGCAAGCGGGAGCATGGGGAGACCCAGTACTTC.